These T cell receptor beta chains were read from a single sample in a study of T cell responses to AZD1222 COVID-19 vaccine. Using immunoSEQ multiplex PCR, the repertoire was profiled, and TCRdb retains in-frame clones only, with some absent. The sample holds about 160,000 clones, under 95% seen once. The source material was peripheral blood, sampled on day 0 of AZD1222 vaccination. The receptors shown here come from an adult in good health. Each CDR3 is given with its conserved first and last residue. Fields, in order: V gene, J gene, clone size, D gene, CDR3 DNA, CDR3 protein. D genes are given only for firm matches. Some rows have no size entry. The others give once, few or many, or a class for an expanded clone.

v_call: TRBV6-5; j_call: TRBJ1-5; clone_size: NA; d_call: TRBD1; cdr3_nt: TGTGCCAGCAGCCAGACAGGGGCCCAGCCCCAGCATTTT; cdr3_aa: CASSQTGAQPQHF
v_call: TRBV6-1; j_call: TRBJ2-2; clone_size: NA; d_call: NA; cdr3_nt: TGTGCCAGCAGTGTCCGGCTGGCGGGAAGCGGCGGGGAGCTGTTTTTT; cdr3_aa: CASSVRLAGSGGELFF
v_call: TRBV15; j_call: TRBJ2-1; clone_size: NA; d_call: NA; cdr3_nt: TGTGCCACCAGCGGACTACCCTCCTACAATGAGCAGTTCTTC; cdr3_aa: CATSGLPSYNEQFF
v_call: TRBV7-9; j_call: TRBJ2-7; clone_size: NA; d_call: NA; cdr3_nt: TGTGCCAGCAGCTTAGTTAGATTCGGGCAGGGTGGCCACGAGCAGTACTTC; cdr3_aa: CASSLVRFGQGGHEQYF
v_call: TRBV7-2; j_call: TRBJ2-7; clone_size: NA; d_call: NA; cdr3_nt: TGTGCCAGCAGCTTGGATGGTGGGGCGCTCGAGCAGTACTTC; cdr3_aa: CASSLDGGALEQYF
v_call: TRBV7-9; j_call: TRBJ2-1; clone_size: NA; d_call: NA; cdr3_nt: TGTGCCCTCGGCGCTTGGGCGACCAATGAGCAGTTCTTC; cdr3_aa: CALGAWATNEQFF
v_call: TRBV7-2; j_call: TRBJ1-2; clone_size: NA; d_call: TRBD1; cdr3_nt: TGTGCCAGCAGCTATACCGGGACAGGGGATGGCTACACCTTC; cdr3_aa: CASSYTGTGDGYTF
v_call: TRBV6-5; j_call: TRBJ2-5; clone_size: NA; d_call: TRBD2; cdr3_nt: TGTGCCAGCAGTTACTCGAAAGGACTAGCGGTAAAAACCCAGTACTTC; cdr3_aa: CASSYSKGLAVKTQYF
v_call: TRBV3-1/TRBV3-2; j_call: TRBJ2-5; clone_size: NA; d_call: TRBD2; cdr3_nt: TGTGCCAGCAGGTTAGCGGGAGGAGGGGAGACCCAGTACTTC; cdr3_aa: CASRLAGGGETQYF
v_call: TRBV25-1; j_call: TRBJ1-2; clone_size: NA; d_call: NA; cdr3_nt: TGTGCCAGCAGTGCCCTGGACAGTGTGGGCTACACCTTC; cdr3_aa: CASSALDSVGYTF
v_call: TRBV6-2/TRBV6-3; j_call: TRBJ2-7; clone_size: NA; d_call: TRBD2; cdr3_nt: TGTGCCAGCAGTGTTAGCGGGGGTGGCTACGAGCAGTACTTC; cdr3_aa: CASSVSGGGYEQYF
v_call: TRBV11-2; j_call: TRBJ1-3; clone_size: NA; d_call: NA; cdr3_nt: TGTGCCAGCAGACTTAAGGGACGGCGAGGGGAGGGAAACACCATATATTTT; cdr3_aa: CASRLKGRRGEGNTIYF
v_call: TRBV5-1; j_call: TRBJ2-7; clone_size: NA; d_call: NA; cdr3_nt: TGCGCCAGCAGCTTGACAGGGTCTACCTACGAGCAGTACTTC; cdr3_aa: CASSLTGSTYEQYF
v_call: TRBV27; j_call: TRBJ1-1; clone_size: NA; d_call: NA; cdr3_nt: TGTGCCAGCAGTTTATATGGTTGGGAGAACACTGAAGCTTTCTTT; cdr3_aa: CASSLYGWENTEAFF
v_call: TRBV6-2/TRBV6-3; j_call: TRBJ2-1; clone_size: once; d_call: TRBD2; cdr3_nt: TGTGCCAGCAGCTACTCGGGACTAGCAATCCAAAATGAGCAGTTCTTC; cdr3_aa: CASSYSGLAIQNEQFF
v_call: TRBV11-2; j_call: TRBJ2-6; clone_size: NA; d_call: NA; cdr3_nt: TGTGCCAGCAGCTTCACATACTCTGGGGCCAACGTCCTGACTTTC; cdr3_aa: CASSFTYSGANVLTF
v_call: TRBV3-1/TRBV3-2; j_call: TRBJ1-3; clone_size: NA; d_call: NA; cdr3_nt: TGTGCCAGCAGCCAAGGTCTTTTCGGGGGGTTGGCAGGAAACACCATATATTTT; cdr3_aa: CASSQGLFGGLAGNTIYF
v_call: TRBV4-3; j_call: TRBJ1-2; clone_size: once; d_call: TRBD1; cdr3_nt: TGCGCCAGCAGCCAAGAATACAGGGGGAACGGCTACACCTTC; cdr3_aa: CASSQEYRGNGYTF
v_call: TRBV19; j_call: TRBJ2-7; clone_size: NA; d_call: TRBD1; cdr3_nt: TGTGCCAGTAGTACAGGGGGTAGGGTTATTTCCTACGAGCAGTACTTC; cdr3_aa: CASSTGGRVISYEQYF
v_call: TRBV2; j_call: TRBJ1-2; clone_size: NA; d_call: TRBD1; cdr3_nt: TGTGCCACACATGAACAGGGGGGAGGCTACACCTTC; cdr3_aa: CATHEQGGGYTF
v_call: TRBV4-2; j_call: TRBJ2-7; clone_size: NA; d_call: TRBD1; cdr3_nt: TGTGCCAGCAGCCGGAGGGGCGGGACAGGGGACTCCTACGAGCAGTACTTC; cdr3_aa: CASSRRGGTGDSYEQYF
v_call: TRBV5-1; j_call: TRBJ1-2; clone_size: NA; d_call: NA; cdr3_nt: TGCGCCAGCAGTCATGAGGGTAATGGCTATGGCTACACCTTC; cdr3_aa: CASSHEGNGYGYTF
v_call: TRBV10-3; j_call: TRBJ1-4; clone_size: NA; d_call: TRBD1; cdr3_nt: TGTGCCATCAGCCGGACAGGTACTAATGAAAAACTGTTTTTT; cdr3_aa: CAISRTGTNEKLFF
v_call: TRBV30; j_call: TRBJ2-2; clone_size: NA; d_call: NA; cdr3_nt: TGTGCCTGGAGTAGGGATAGGGAAGATACCGGGGAGCTGTTTTTT; cdr3_aa: CAWSRDREDTGELFF
v_call: TRBV6-1; j_call: TRBJ1-1; clone_size: few; d_call: TRBD1; cdr3_nt: TGTGCCAGCAGTGAAGACAGGGGCCCGATGAACACTGAAGCTTTCTTT; cdr3_aa: CASSEDRGPMNTEAFF
v_call: TRBV6-5; j_call: TRBJ2-5; clone_size: NA; d_call: NA; cdr3_nt: TGTGCCAGCAGCTTGAGGACAGACTGGGGGGAGACCCAGTACTTC; cdr3_aa: CASSLRTDWGETQYF
v_call: TRBV28; j_call: TRBJ1-5; clone_size: NA; d_call: TRBD1; cdr3_nt: TGTGCCAGCAGTTTGGAGGGACAGGGGAATAAGCCCCAGCATTTT; cdr3_aa: CASSLEGQGNKPQHF
v_call: TRBV19; j_call: TRBJ2-6; clone_size: NA; d_call: TRBD1; cdr3_nt: TGTGCCAGTAGTGACGACAGGGGGCTAAGTGGGGCCAACGTCCTGACTTTC; cdr3_aa: CASSDDRGLSGANVLTF
v_call: TRBV14; j_call: TRBJ2-1; clone_size: NA; d_call: NA; cdr3_nt: TGTGCCAGCAGCCACGTGACCTATAGCCGCAATGAGCAGTTCTTC; cdr3_aa: CASSHVTYSRNEQFF
v_call: TRBV19; j_call: TRBJ1-2; clone_size: NA; d_call: NA; cdr3_nt: TGTGCCAGTAGCCCTAGCGGGGGCAGGGTGAACTATGGCTACACCTTC; cdr3_aa: CASSPSGGRVNYGYTF
v_call: TRBV4-3; j_call: TRBJ1-1; clone_size: NA; d_call: NA; cdr3_nt: TGCGCCAGCAGCCCGCACCTCATGAACACTGAAGCTTTCTTT; cdr3_aa: CASSPHLMNTEAFF
v_call: TRBV19; j_call: TRBJ1-2; clone_size: NA; d_call: NA; cdr3_nt: TGTGCCAGTAGTATGGCCAGCCAAAACTATGGCTACACCTTC; cdr3_aa: CASSMASQNYGYTF
v_call: TRBV7-9; j_call: TRBJ2-7; clone_size: NA; d_call: NA; cdr3_nt: TGTGCCAGCAGCTTAGATCCGGGAACCGAGCAGTACTTC; cdr3_aa: CASSLDPGTEQYF
v_call: TRBV7-9; j_call: TRBJ2-6; clone_size: once; d_call: NA; cdr3_nt: TGTGCCAGCAGTTCTTCAGGCGTGGCTGGGGCCAACGTCCTGACTTTC; cdr3_aa: CASSSSGVAGANVLTF
v_call: TRBV7-9; j_call: TRBJ1-1; clone_size: NA; d_call: NA; cdr3_nt: TGTGCCAGCGAAAAAGATGTGAGCACTGAAGCTTTCTTT; cdr3_aa: CASEKDVSTEAFF
v_call: TRBV7-9; j_call: TRBJ1-5; clone_size: NA; d_call: NA; cdr3_nt: TGTGCCAGCAGCTTAGACACGGCTAGGAGAGGACAGCCCCAGCATTTT; cdr3_aa: CASSLDTARRGQPQHF
v_call: TRBV9; j_call: TRBJ2-1; clone_size: once; d_call: NA; cdr3_nt: TGTGCCAGCAGCGTAGACCAGCGGGCCAACAATGAGCAGTTCTTC; cdr3_aa: CASSVDQRANNEQFF
v_call: TRBV7-9; j_call: TRBJ1-2; clone_size: NA; d_call: TRBD1; cdr3_nt: TGTGCCAGCAGCCCAATCCAGGGGGCGCGGGAGGGCTACACCTTC; cdr3_aa: CASSPIQGAREGYTF
v_call: TRBV30; j_call: TRBJ2-3; clone_size: NA; d_call: TRBD2; cdr3_nt: TGTGCCTCCGGGACTAGCGGGAGGAGAGATACGCAGTATTTT; cdr3_aa: CASGTSGRRDTQYF
v_call: TRBV5-1; j_call: TRBJ2-2; clone_size: NA; d_call: NA; cdr3_nt: TGCGCCAGCAGCTTCTGGAGTCTGGTCAACACCGGGGAGCTGTTTTTT; cdr3_aa: CASSFWSLVNTGELFF
v_call: TRBV2; j_call: TRBJ2-3; clone_size: few; d_call: NA; cdr3_nt: TGTGCCAGCAGTGCATCGCTAGTCCTCGCAGATACGCAGTATTTT; cdr3_aa: CASSASLVLADTQYF
v_call: TRBV5-5; j_call: TRBJ2-7; clone_size: once; d_call: TRBD1; cdr3_nt: TGTGCCAGCAGCTTGGGGACCCAGGGGGCGGTGGACGAGCAGTACTTC; cdr3_aa: CASSLGTQGAVDEQYF
v_call: TRBV18; j_call: TRBJ1-5; clone_size: NA; d_call: TRBD1; cdr3_nt: TGTGCCAGCTCACCACCGGGACAGGGCTATCAGCCCCAGCATTTT; cdr3_aa: CASSPPGQGYQPQHF
v_call: TRBV5-1; j_call: TRBJ2-7; clone_size: few; d_call: NA; cdr3_nt: TGCGCCAGCAGCCCCGAAATTTCGAACGAGCAGTACTTC; cdr3_aa: CASSPEISNEQYF
v_call: TRBV6-6; j_call: TRBJ1-1; clone_size: few; d_call: NA; cdr3_nt: TGTGCCAGCAGCCGACAGGACACGAACACTGAAGCTTTCTTT; cdr3_aa: CASSRQDTNTEAFF
v_call: TRBV3-1/TRBV3-2; j_call: TRBJ2-5; clone_size: NA; d_call: TRBD2; cdr3_nt: TGTGCCAGCAGCCAACCTAGCGGGAGGGCCGAGACCCAGTACTTC; cdr3_aa: CASSQPSGRAETQYF
v_call: TRBV7-8; j_call: TRBJ2-7; clone_size: few; d_call: TRBD2; cdr3_nt: TGTGCCAGCAGCTTAGTTCCAGCGGGAATTTACGAGCAGTACTTC; cdr3_aa: CASSLVPAGIYEQYF
v_call: TRBV18; j_call: TRBJ1-6; clone_size: NA; d_call: NA; cdr3_nt: TGTGCCAGCTCACTTACGTCAAATTCACCCCTCCACTTT; cdr3_aa: CASSLTSNSPLHF
v_call: TRBV19; j_call: TRBJ1-5; clone_size: NA; d_call: TRBD1; cdr3_nt: TGTGCCAGTAGGACGGGACAGGGAGGATCCGATTATAGCAATCAGCCCCAGCATTTT; cdr3_aa: CASRTGQGGSDYSNQPQHF
v_call: TRBV6-5; j_call: TRBJ2-2; clone_size: once; d_call: NA; cdr3_nt: TGTGCCAGCAGTTACGGACCCCTTGCCGGGGAGCTGTTTTTT; cdr3_aa: CASSYGPLAGELFF
v_call: TRBV5-5; j_call: TRBJ1-4; clone_size: NA; d_call: NA; cdr3_nt: TGTGCCAGCAGCCCAACCGGGCTAGATGAAAAACTGTTTTTT; cdr3_aa: CASSPTGLDEKLFF